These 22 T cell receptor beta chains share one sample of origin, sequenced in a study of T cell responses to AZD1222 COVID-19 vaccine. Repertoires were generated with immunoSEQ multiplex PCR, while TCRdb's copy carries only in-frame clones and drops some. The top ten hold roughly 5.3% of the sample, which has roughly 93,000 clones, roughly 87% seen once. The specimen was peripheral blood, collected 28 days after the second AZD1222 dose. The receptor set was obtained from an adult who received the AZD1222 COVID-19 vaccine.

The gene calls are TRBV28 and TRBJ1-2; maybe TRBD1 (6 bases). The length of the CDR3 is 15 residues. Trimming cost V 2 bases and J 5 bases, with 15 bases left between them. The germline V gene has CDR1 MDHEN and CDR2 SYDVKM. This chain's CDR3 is CASSLQGRVQYGYTF. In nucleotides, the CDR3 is TGTGCCAGCAGTTTACAGGGGCGAGTACAGTATGGCTACACCTTC.

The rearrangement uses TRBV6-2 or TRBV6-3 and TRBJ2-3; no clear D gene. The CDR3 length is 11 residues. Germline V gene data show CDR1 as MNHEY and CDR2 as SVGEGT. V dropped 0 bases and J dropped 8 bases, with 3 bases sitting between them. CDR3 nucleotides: TGTGCCAGCAGTTACTCTGGTACGCAGTATTTT. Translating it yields CASSYSGTQYF.

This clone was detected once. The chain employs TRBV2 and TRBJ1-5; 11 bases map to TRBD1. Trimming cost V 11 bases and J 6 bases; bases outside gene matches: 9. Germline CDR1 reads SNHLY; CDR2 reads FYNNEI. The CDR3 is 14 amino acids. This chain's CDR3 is CASTGQGVSQPQHF. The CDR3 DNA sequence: TGTGCCTCAACGGGACAGGGGGTTTCTCAGCCCCAGCATTTT.

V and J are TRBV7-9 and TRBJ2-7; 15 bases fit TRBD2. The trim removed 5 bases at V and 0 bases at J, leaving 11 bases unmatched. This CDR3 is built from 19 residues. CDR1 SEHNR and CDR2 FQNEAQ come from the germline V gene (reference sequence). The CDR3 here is CASSPDPGLAGGRSYEQYF. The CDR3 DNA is TGTGCCAGCAGCCCGGACCCGGGACTAGCGGGGGGCCGCTCCTACGAGCAGTACTTC.

The CDR3 spells CASSITAHRQPQHF. The DNA of the CDR3 is TGTGCCAGTAGTATTACCGCACACCGTCAGCCCCAGCATTTT. The chain links TRBV19 to TRBJ1-5; the D is unclear. This CDR3 is built from 14 residues. Germline CDR1 is LNHDA and CDR2 is SQIVND (reference sequence). Trimming pared 3 bases from V and 6 bases from J, leaving 12 bases between.

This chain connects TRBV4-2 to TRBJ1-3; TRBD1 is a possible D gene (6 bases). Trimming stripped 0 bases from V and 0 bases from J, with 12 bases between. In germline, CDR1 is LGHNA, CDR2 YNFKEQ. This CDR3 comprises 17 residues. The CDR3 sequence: CASSQDPTGYSGNTIYF. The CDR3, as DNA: TGTGCCAGCAGCCAAGATCCGACAGGTTACTCTGGAAACACCATATATTTT.

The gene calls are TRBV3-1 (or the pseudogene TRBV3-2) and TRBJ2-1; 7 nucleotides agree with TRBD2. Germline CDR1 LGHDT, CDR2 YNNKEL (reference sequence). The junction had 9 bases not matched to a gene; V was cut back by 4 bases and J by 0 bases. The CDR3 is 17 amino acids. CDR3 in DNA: TGTGCCAGCAGCCTCGCGGGCGGGGGAAGCTCCTACAATGAGCAGTTCTTC. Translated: CASSLAGGGSSYNEQFF.

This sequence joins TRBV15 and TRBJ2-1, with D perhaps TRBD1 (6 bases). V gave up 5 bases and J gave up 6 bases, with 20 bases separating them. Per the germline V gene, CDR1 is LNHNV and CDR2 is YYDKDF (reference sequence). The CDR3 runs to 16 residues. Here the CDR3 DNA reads TGTGCCACCAGCCCGAACAGGGAACTGTGGTCCAATGAGCAGTTCTTC. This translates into CATSPNRELWSNEQFF. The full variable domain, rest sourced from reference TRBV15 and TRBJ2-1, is DAMVIQNPRYQVTQFGKPVTLSCSQTLNHNVMYWYQQKSSQAPKLLFHYYDKDFNNEADTPDNFQSRRPNTSFCFLDIRSPGLGDTAMYLCATSPNRELWSNEQFFGPGTRLTVL.

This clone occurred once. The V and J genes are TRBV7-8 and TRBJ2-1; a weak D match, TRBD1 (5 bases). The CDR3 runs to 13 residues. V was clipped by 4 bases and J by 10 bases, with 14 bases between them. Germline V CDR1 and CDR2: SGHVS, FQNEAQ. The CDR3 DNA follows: TGTGCCAGCAGCTCCTTGGTGGGGCGGGAGCAGTTCTTC. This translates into CASSSLVGREQFF.

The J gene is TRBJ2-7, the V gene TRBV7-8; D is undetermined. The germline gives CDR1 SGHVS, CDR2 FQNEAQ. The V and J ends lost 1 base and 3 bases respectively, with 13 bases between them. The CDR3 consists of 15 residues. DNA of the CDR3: TGTGCCAGCAGCTTAGTAGCAGGCCCGGGCTACGAGCAGTACGTC. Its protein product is CASSLVAGPGYEQYV.

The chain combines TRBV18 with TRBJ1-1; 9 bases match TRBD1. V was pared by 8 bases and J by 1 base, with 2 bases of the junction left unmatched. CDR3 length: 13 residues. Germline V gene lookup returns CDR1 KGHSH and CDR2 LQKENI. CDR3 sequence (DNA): TGTGCCAGCATACAGGGGGCGAACACTGAAGCTTTCTTT. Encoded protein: CASIQGANTEAFF.

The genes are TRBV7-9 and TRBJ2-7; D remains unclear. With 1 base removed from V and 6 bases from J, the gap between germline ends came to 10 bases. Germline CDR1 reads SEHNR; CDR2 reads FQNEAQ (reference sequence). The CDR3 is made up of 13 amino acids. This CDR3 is CASSLDPWPEQYF. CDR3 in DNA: TGTGCCAGCAGCTTAGACCCATGGCCCGAGCAGTACTTC.

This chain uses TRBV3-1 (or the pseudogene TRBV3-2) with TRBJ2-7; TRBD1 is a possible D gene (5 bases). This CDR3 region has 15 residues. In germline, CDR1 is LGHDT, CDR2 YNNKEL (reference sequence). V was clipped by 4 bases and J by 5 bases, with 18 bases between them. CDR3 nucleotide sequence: TGTGCCAGCAGCCGGAAAGGGGATCGAGGCCACGAGCAGTACGTC. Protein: CASSRKGDRGHEQYV.

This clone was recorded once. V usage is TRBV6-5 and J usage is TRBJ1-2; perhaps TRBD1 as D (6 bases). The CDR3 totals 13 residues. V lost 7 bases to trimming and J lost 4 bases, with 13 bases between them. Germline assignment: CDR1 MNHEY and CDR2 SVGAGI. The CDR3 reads CASNTPGAYGYTF. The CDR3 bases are TGTGCCAGCAACACCCCGGGGGCCTATGGCTACACCTTC.

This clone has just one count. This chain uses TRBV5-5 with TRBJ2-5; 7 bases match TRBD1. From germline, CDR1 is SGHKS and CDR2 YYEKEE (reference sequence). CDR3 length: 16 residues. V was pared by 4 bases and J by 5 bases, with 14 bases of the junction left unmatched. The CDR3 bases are TGTGCCAGCAGCCGAACCGGGACAGTGGTTTGGGAGACCCAGTACTTC. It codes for CASSRTGTVVWETQYF. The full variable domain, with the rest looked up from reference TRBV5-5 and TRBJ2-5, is DAGVTQSPTHLIKTRGQQVTLRCSPISGHKSVSWYQQVLGQGPQFIFQYYEKEERGRGNFPDRFSARQFPNYSSELNVNALLLGDSALYLCASSRTGTVVWETQYFGPGTRLLVL.

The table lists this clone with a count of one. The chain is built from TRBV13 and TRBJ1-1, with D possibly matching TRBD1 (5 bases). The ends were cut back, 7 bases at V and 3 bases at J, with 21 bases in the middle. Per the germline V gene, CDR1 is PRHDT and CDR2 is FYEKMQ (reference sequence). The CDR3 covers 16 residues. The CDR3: CASTLSGAPGYTEAFF. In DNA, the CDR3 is TGTGCCAGCACCTTGAGCGGGGCACCTGGGTACACTGAAGCTTTCTTT.

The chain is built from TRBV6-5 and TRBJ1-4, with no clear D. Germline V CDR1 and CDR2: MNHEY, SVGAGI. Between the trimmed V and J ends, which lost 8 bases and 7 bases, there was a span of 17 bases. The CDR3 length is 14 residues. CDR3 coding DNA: TGTGCCAGCGGGTCCGTTATGCGAGCTGAAAAACTGTTTTTT. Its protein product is CASGSVMRAEKLFF.

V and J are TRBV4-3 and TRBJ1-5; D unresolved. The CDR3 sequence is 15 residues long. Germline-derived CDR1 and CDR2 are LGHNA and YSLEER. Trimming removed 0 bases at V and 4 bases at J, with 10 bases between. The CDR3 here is CASSQEFTANQPQHF. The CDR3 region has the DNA TGCGCCAGCAGCCAAGAGTTCACAGCGAATCAGCCCCAGCATTTT.

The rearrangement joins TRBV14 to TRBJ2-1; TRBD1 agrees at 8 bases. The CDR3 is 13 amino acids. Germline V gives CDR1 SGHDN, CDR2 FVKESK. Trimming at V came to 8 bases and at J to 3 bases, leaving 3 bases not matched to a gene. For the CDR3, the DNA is TGTGCCAGCGCGACAGGGGACTACAATGAGCAGTTCTTC. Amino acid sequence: CASATGDYNEQFF.

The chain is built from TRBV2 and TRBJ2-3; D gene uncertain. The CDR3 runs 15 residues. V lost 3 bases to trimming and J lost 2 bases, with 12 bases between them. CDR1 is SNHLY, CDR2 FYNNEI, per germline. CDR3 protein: CASSEVGGITDTQYF. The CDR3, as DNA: TGTGCCAGCAGTGAGGTTGGCGGAATCACAGATACGCAGTATTTT.

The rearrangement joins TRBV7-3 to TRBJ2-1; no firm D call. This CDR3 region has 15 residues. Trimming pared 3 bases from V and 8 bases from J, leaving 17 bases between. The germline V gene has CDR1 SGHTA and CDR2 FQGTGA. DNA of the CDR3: TGTGCCAGCAGCTTCTCCCCCGACTCAGAGGATGAGCAGTTCTTC. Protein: CASSFSPDSEDEQFF.

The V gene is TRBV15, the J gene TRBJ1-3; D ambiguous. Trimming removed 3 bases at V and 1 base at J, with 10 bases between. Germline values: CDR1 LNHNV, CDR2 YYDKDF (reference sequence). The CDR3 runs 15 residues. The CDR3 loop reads CATSRTWGSGNTIYF. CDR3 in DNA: TGTGCCACCAGCAGGACGTGGGGATCTGGAAACACCATATATTTT. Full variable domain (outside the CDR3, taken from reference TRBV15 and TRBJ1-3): DAMVIQNPRYQVTQFGKPVTLSCSQTLNHNVMYWYQQKSSQAPKLLFHYYDKDFNNEADTPDNFQSRRPNTSFCFLDIRSPGLGDTAMYLCATSRTWGSGNTIYFGEGSWLTVV.